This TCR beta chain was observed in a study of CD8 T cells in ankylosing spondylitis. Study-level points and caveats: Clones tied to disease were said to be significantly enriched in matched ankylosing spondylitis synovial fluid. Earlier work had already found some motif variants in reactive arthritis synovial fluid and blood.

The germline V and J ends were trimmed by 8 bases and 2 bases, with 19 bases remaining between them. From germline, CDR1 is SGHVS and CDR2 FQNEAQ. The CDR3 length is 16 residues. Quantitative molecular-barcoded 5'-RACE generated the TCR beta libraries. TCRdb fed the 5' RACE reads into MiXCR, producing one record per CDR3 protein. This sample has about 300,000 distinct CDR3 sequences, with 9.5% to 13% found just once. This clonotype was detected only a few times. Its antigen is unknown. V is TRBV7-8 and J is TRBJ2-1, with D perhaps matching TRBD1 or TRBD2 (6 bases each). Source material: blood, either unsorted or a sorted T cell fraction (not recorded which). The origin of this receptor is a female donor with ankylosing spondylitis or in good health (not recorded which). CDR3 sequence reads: CASLRTQGTPYNEQFF. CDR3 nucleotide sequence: TGTGCCAGCCTCCGGACCCAGGGGACTCCCTACAATGAGCAGTTCTTC. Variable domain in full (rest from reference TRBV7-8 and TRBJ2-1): GAGVSQSPRYKVAKRGQDVALRCDPISGHVSLFWYQQALGQGPEFLTYFQNEAQLDKSGLPSDRFFAERPEGSVSTLKIQRTQQEDSAVYLCASLRTQGTPYNEQFFGPGTRLTVL.